This T cell receptor (beta chain) was sequenced in a study of T cell responses to AZD1222 COVID-19 vaccine. Notes on the study in general: Among the donors, most were white British and more were female, and clonal diversity was possibly underestimated. No day 14 peak samples; only post-peak repertoires were characterized. Two AZD1222 doses significantly raised spike-specific TCR breadth and depth over controls.

The method was immunoSEQ multiplex PCR; TCRdb's version includes in-frame clones alone and lacks a portion of them. The repertoire holds roughly 100,000 clones, around 90% seen once, with roughly 9.2% in the top ten. V was pared by 6 bases and J by 1 base, with 5 bases of the junction left unmatched. Germline-derived CDR1 and CDR2 are MDHEN and SYDVKM. CDR3 length equals 16 residues. On this clone itself: Its antigen is not known.

This chain uses TRBV28 with TRBJ1-4; 10 nucleotides align to TRBD1. This sequence was found in an adult in good health. The sequencing used peripheral blood, collected on day 0 of AZD1222 vaccination. Here the CDR3 DNA reads TGTGCCAGCAGAAGACAGGGGGCCAGAACTAATGAAAAACTGTTTTTT. Translation gives CASRRQGARTNEKLFF.